The clone carrying this T cell receptor (beta chain) showed up just a few times. Its antigen is still unknown. These data belong to a study of T-cell memory formation after mild COVID-19. Study-level findings and limits: The finding that pre-infection memory included some responding clones suggested that cross-reactive memory joined.

A single record per CDR3 protein comes from TCRdb applying MiXCR to the 5' RACE reads. The table lists approximately 300,000 distinct CDR3 sequences, roughly 21% of them singletons, with under 25% in the top ten. This TCR came from a man between 18 and 35 years old who had mild COVID-19 (a few samples of this study predate the infection). Cell type and time point are not known. The sequencing sample was made of PBMCs or a T cell subset sorted from them (not recorded which).

In DNA, the CDR3 is TGCGCCAGCAGCCAGGCTGGCTTTATGGGCACTGAAGCTTTCTTT. Protein sequence: CASSQAGFMGTEAFF. The chain couples TRBV4-1 to TRBJ1-1; D gene unclear. CDR3 length: 15 residues. V was cut by 3 bases and J by 4 bases, with 15 bases left in between. Germline lookup yields CDR1 MGHRA and CDR2 YSYEKL.